Listed below are T cell receptor beta chains from one sample, sequenced in a study of CD8 T cells in Susac syndrome. TCRdb ran MiXCR on the immunoSEQ multiplex PCR reads and lists one entry per CDR3 protein. The table has approximately 190,000 distinct CDR3 sequences, approximately 96% seen once. Material for sequencing was CD4+ T cells from PBMCs. These receptors originate from a human donor with Susac syndrome. The CDR3 runs from the conserved cysteine through the conserved F or W. D genes are given only for firm matches. Part of the rows lack a size; the others show once, few, many or a class for expanded clones.

V gene	J gene	D gene	clone size	CDR3 protein	CDR3 DNA
TRBV29-1	TRBJ1-1	.	once	CSVPGAVNTEAFF	TGCAGCGTCCCGGGGGCAGTGAACACTGAAGCTTTCTTT
TRBV5-1	TRBJ1-5	.	once	CASSLDGRRQPQHF	TGCGCCAGCAGCTTGGATGGCAGAAGACAGCCCCAGCATTTT
TRBV29-1	TRBJ2-7	TRBD1	.	CSVVVTGSYEQYF	TGCAGCGTTGTAGTGACAGGGAGCTACGAGCAGTACTTC
TRBV12-3/TRBV12-4	TRBJ2-4	TRBD2	.	CASTPGGLEAKNIQYF	TGTGCCAGCACTCCCGGGGGGTTGGAAGCCAAAAACATTCAGTACTTC
TRBV30	TRBJ1-6	.	.	CAWSRVATGPLHF	TGTGCCTGGAGCCGGGTGGCTACGGGACCCCTCCACTTT
TRBV18	TRBJ1-4	TRBD1	.	CASSPGTGGNEKLFF	TGTGCCAGCTCACCCGGGACAGGGGGAAATGAAAAACTGTTTTTT
TRBV4-2	TRBJ2-2	TRBD2	.	CASSQVSKRGKPGELFF	TGTGCCAGCAGCCAAGTGAGCAAGCGGGGGAAACCCGGGGAGCTGTTTTTT
TRBV2	TRBJ1-5	TRBD1	.	CASSRGTGDQPQHF	TGTGCCAGCAGTCGGGGGACAGGGGATCAGCCCCAGCATTTT
TRBV30	TRBJ2-7	TRBD1	.	CAWSGGTVSYEQYF	TGTGCCTGGAGTGGAGGGACAGTTTCCTACGAGCAGTACTTC
TRBV6-6	TRBJ1-1	.	.	CASSYGQSPEAFF	TGTGCCAGCAGTTACGGCCAGTCCCCTGAAGCTTTCTTT
TRBV12-3/TRBV12-4	TRBJ2-1	.	few	CASSVNRYNEQFF	TGTGCCAGCAGTGTCAACAGGTACAATGAGCAGTTCTTC
TRBV28	TRBJ2-3	.	.	CASSLGFSTDTQYF	TGTGCCAGCAGTTTGGGCTTCAGCACAGATACGCAGTATTTT
TRBV14	TRBJ2-7	.	.	CASSQNIPYEQYF	TGTGCCAGCAGCCAAAACATTCCCTACGAGCAGTACTTC
TRBV7-2	TRBJ1-2	TRBD1	.	CASSLGDRYGYTF	TGTGCCAGCAGCTTAGGGGACAGATATGGCTACACCTTC
TRBV6-5	TRBJ2-7	.	.	CATRFDREQYF	TGTGCCACCCGTTTCGACCGGGAGCAGTACTTC
TRBV6-1	TRBJ1-5	.	.	CASTPAAGNSNQPQHF	TGTGCCAGCACCCCCGCGGCAGGCAATAGCAATCAGCCCCAGCATTTT
TRBV6-5	TRBJ1-2	.	.	CASSRTHNGYTF	TGTGCCAGCAGTCGGACTCATAATGGCTACACCTTC
TRBV2	TRBJ2-3	TRBD2	.	CASSLTSGGANTQYF	TGTGCCAGCAGTCTGACTAGCGGGGGGGCGAATACGCAGTATTTT
TRBV5-1	TRBJ1-4	.	.	CASSLADSIDEKLFF	TGCGCCAGCAGCTTGGCCGACTCCATAGACGAAAAACTGTTTTTT
TRBV3-1	TRBJ2-7	TRBD1	.	CASSQVSGGEHYEQYF	TGTGCCAGCAGCCAAGTGTCAGGGGGCGAACACTACGAGCAGTACTTC
TRBV19	TRBJ1-5	.	.	CASSLDRENQPQHF	TGTGCCAGTAGTCTGGACAGAGAAAATCAGCCCCAGCATTTT
TRBV30	TRBJ2-7	.	.	CAWSVARPPYEQYF	TGTGCCTGGAGTGTTGCCAGGCCGCCCTACGAGCAGTACTTC
TRBV7-2	TRBJ2-7	TRBD1	.	CASSLDGNRDRAFYEQYF	TGTGCCAGCAGCTTAGATGGGAACCGGGACAGGGCTTTCTACGAGCAGTACTTC
TRBV6-2/TRBV6-3	TRBJ2-7	.	.	CASGGSSDHYEQYF	TGTGCCAGCGGAGGGTCTAGCGATCACTACGAGCAGTACTTC
TRBV18	TRBJ2-7	.	.	CASSPRQGKYEQYF	TGTGCCAGCTCACCACGGCAGGGCAAGTACGAGCAGTACTTC
TRBV27	TRBJ2-2	.	.	CASSLRATSGTGELFF	TGTGCCAGCAGTTTACGAGCCACCTCGGGGACCGGGGAGCTGTTTTTT
TRBV14	TRBJ2-1	.	.	CASSQVRGHNEQFF	TGTGCCAGCAGCCAAGTTAGGGGCCACAATGAGCAGTTCTTC